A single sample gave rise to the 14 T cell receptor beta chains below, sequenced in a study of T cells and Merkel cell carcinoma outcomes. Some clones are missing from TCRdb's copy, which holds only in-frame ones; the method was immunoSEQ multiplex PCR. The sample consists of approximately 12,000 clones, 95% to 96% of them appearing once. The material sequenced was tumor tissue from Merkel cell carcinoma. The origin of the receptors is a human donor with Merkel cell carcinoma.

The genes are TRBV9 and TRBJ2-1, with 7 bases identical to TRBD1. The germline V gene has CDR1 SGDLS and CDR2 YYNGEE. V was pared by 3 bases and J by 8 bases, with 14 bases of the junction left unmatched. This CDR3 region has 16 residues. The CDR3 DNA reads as TGTGCCAGCAGCGAGAGGACAGGTAGTTTGGTGGATGAGCAGTTCTTC. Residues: CASSERTGSLVDEQFF. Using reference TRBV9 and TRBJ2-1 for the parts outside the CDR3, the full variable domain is DSGVTQTPKHLITATGQRVTLRCSPRSGDLSVYWYQQSLDQGLQFLIQYYNGEERAKGNILERFSAQQFPDLHSELNLSSLELGDSALYFCASSERTGSLVDEQFFGPGTRLTVL.

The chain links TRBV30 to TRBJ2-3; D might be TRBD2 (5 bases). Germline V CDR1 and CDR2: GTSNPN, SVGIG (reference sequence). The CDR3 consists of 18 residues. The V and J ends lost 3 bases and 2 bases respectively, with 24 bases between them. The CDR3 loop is CAWREVASTGRHTDTQYF. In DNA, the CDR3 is TGTGCCTGGAGGGAGGTAGCGTCCACTGGGAGACACACAGATACGCAGTATTTT.

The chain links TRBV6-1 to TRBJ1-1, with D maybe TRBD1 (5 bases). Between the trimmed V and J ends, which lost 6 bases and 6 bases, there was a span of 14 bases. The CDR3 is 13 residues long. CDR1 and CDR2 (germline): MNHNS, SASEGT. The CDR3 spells CASRRERGAEAFF. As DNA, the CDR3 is TGTGCCAGCAGGAGGGAGCGGGGGGCTGAAGCTTTCTTT.

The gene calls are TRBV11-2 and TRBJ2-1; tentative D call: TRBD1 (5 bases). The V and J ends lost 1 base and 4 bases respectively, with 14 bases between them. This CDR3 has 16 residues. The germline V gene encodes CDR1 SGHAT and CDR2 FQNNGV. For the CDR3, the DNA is TGTGCCAGCAGCTTAGGGGGCAGAATAGATTACAATGAGCAGTTCTTC. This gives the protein CASSLGGRIDYNEQFF.

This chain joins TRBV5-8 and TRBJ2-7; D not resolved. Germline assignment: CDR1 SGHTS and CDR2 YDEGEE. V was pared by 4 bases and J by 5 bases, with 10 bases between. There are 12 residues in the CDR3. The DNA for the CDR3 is TGTGCCAGCAGCGGATCGGGCCACGAGCAGTACTTC. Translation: CASSGSGHEQYF.

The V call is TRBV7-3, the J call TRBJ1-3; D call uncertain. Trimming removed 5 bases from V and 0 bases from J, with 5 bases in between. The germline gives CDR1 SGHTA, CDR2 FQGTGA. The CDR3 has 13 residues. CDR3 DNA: TGTGCCAGCAGCGCCACCTCTGGAAACACCATATATTTT. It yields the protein CASSATSGNTIYF.

Here the CDR3 DNA reads TGTGCCAGCAGTCAAGGACCTTCGAGCGGGAGGGAGACCCAGTACTTC. It yields the protein CASSQGPSSGRETQYF. The chain uses TRBV11-3 and TRBJ2-5; 9 bases align to TRBD2. Per the germline V gene, CDR1 is SGHNT and CDR2 is YENEEA. Losses at the gene ends were 6 bases for V and 5 bases for J; bases not matched to a gene: 13. The CDR3 runs 16 residues.

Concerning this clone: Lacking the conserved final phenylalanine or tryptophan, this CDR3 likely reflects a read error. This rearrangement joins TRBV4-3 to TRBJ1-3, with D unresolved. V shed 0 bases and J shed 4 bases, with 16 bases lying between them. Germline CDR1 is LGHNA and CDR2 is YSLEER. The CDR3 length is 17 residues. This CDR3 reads CASSQDLTGAQGNTIYV. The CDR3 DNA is TGCGCCAGCAGCCAAGATCTGACGGGCGCGCAGGGAAACACCATATATGTT.

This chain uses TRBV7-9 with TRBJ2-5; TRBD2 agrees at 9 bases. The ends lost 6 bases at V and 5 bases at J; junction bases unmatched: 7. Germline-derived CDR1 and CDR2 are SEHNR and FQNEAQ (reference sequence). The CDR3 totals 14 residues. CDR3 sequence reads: CASRLGGGGETQYF. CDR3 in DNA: TGTGCCAGCAGACTAGGCGGGGGGGGTGAGACCCAGTACTTC.

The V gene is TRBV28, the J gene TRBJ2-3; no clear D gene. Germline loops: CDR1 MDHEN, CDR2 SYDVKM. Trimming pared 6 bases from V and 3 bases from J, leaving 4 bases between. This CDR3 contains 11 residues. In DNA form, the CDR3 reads TGTGCCAGCAGCTCGACAGATACGCAGTATTTT. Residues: CASSSTDTQYF.

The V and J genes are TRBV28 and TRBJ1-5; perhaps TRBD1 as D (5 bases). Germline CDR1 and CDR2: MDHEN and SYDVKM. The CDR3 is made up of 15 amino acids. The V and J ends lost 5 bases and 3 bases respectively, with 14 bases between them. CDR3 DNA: TGTGCCAGCAGTGGACAAGGACGGCTCAATCAGCCCCAGCATTTT. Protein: CASSGQGRLNQPQHF.

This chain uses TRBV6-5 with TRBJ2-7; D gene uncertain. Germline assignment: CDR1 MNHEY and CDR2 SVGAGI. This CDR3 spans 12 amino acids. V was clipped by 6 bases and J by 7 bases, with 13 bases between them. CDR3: CASSRSVGEQYF. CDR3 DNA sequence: TGTGCCAGCAGCCGTTCAGTAGGGGAGCAGTACTTC.

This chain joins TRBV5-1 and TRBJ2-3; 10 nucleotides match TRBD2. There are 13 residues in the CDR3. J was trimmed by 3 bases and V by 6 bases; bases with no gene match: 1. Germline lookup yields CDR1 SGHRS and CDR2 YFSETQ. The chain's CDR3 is CASKREGTDTQYF. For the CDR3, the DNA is TGCGCCAGCAAGCGGGAGGGAACAGATACGCAGTATTTT.

The CDR3 bases are TGTGCCACCAGCAGAGATTCACAGATTACCGGGGAGCTGTTTTTT. It codes for CATSRDSQITGELFF. V usage is TRBV15 and J usage is TRBJ2-2; no reliable D call. CDR3 length equals 15 residues. Germline loops: CDR1 LNHNV, CDR2 YYDKDF (reference sequence). Between the trimmed V and J ends, which lost 0 bases and 5 bases, there was a span of 10 bases.